Below, 13 T cell receptor beta chains from the same sample are listed, as sequenced in a study of monozygotic twins with inflammatory bowel disease. Reanalyzing the 5' RACE reads, TCRdb keeps one entry per CDR3 protein, without DNA. The table lists 310,000 or so distinct CDR3 sequences. Material: blood. The receptors derive from a human donor with ulcerative colitis or Crohn's disease, or a healthy co-twin of an affected twin (not recorded which).

The chain combines TRBV27 with TRBJ1-5; TCRdb's D gene call, TRBD1, goes unchecked for lack of DNA. CDR3 size: 14 residues. CDR1 MNHEY and CDR2 SMNVEV come from the germline V gene (reference sequence). This chain's CDR3 is CASSLSGGGQPQHF.

The chain is built from TRBV6-6 and TRBJ1-1; TCRdb indicates TRBD1, and absent DNA this call remains unverified. Germline-derived CDR1 and CDR2 are MNHNY and SVGAGI (reference sequence). The CDR3 totals 13 residues. CDR3: CGGSRDGNTEAFF.

This chain connects TRBV12-3 or TRBV12-4 to TRBJ2-5; lacking DNA, the TRBD1 call made by TCRdb goes unchecked. The CDR3 loop spans 16 amino acids. CDR3 in amino acids: CASSLSDGSAGETQYF.

The chain links TRBV29-1 to TRBJ2-7; the TCRdb D gene call, TRBD1, has no DNA to confirm it. The CDR3 covers 13 residues. CDR1 and CDR2 from the germline V gene are SQVTM and ANQGSEA. The chain's CDR3 is CSVRDSNSYEQYF.

V and J are TRBV9 and TRBJ2-3; TCRdb's D call of TRBD1 is untestable without DNA. The CDR3 has 16 amino acids. Germline values: CDR1 SGDLS, CDR2 YYNGEE. This chain's CDR3 is CASSVEWDRGADTQYF.

This chain uses TRBV29-1 with TRBJ2-1; absent DNA, TCRdb's TRBD1 call cannot be checked. From germline, CDR1 is SQVTM and CDR2 ANQGSEA. The CDR3 runs to 14 residues. This CDR3 is CSVEQGSPYNEQFF.

This chain links TRBV23-1 with TRBJ2-5; TCRdb selects TRBD2, and the lack of DNA leaves this call unchecked. TRBV23-1 is flagged as an ORF with uncertain function. The CDR3 sequence is 14 residues long. CDR3: CASRSEEDKETQYF.

The chain combines TRBV5-5 with TRBJ2-1. CDR1 and CDR2 (germline): SGHKS, YYEKEE (reference sequence). The CDR3 length is 13 residues. The CDR3 protein is CASSAGDRVEQFF.

The rearrangement joins TRBV7-9 to TRBJ2-1. Germline V lookup: CDR1 SEHNR, CDR2 FQNEAQ (reference sequence). This CDR3 is 15 amino acids long. CDR3 amino acids: CASSLAVGANNEQFF.

CDR3 region: CSARPSDRGILYEQYF. The gene calls are TRBV20-1 and TRBJ2-7; TCRdb gives TRBD1 as the D gene, but with no DNA this cannot be confirmed. Germline CDR1 and CDR2: DFQATT and SNEGSKA (reference sequence). This CDR3 is built from 16 residues.

The chain is built from TRBV28 and TRBJ1-1; lacking DNA, the TRBD1 call made by TCRdb goes unchecked. The CDR3 covers 15 residues. Germline V gene lookup returns CDR1 MDHEN and CDR2 SYDVKM. The CDR3 loop reads CASSLPRQYGTEAFF. The full variable domain, with the rest looked up from reference TRBV28 and TRBJ1-1, is DVKVTQSSRYLVKRTGEKVFLECVQDMDHENMFWYRQDPGLGLRLIYFSYDVKMKEKGDIPEGYSVSREKKERFSLILESASTNQTSMYLCASSLPRQYGTEAFFGQGTRLTVV.

This rearrangement joins TRBV20-1 to TRBJ2-4; the TRBD1 assignment by TCRdb is unverifiable without DNA. From germline, CDR1 is DFQATT and CDR2 SNEGSKA (reference sequence). This CDR3 has 14 residues. The CDR3 loop reads CSATNRGRKNIQYF.

The chain joins TRBV29-1 to TRBJ1-1; absent DNA, TCRdb's TRBD1 call cannot be checked. Germline V gene data show CDR1 as SQVTM and CDR2 as ANQGSEA. This CDR3 spans 11 amino acids. The CDR3 region is CSVGQLPEAFF.